These 15 T cell receptor beta chains originate from one sample sequenced in a study of T cells in localized non-small cell lung cancer. Data came from immunoSEQ multiplex PCR; TCRdb stores just in-frame clones and leaves some out. The data show around 70,000 clones, with less than 85% seen just once and approximately 1.3% held by the top ten. This material consisted of peripheral blood, taken before any cancer treatment. Receptor source: a female donor aged 60 or older with stage I lung adenocarcinoma.

The V gene is TRBV19, the J gene TRBJ2-5; 9 bases line up with TRBD1. This CDR3 spans 15 amino acids. Losses at the gene ends were 6 bases for V and 5 bases for J; bases not matched to a gene: 10. CDR1 and CDR2 from the germline V gene are LNHDA and SQIVND (reference sequence). CDR3 region: CASSPWTGELETQYF. The CDR3 DNA is TGTGCCAGTAGCCCTTGGACAGGGGAACTGGAGACCCAGTACTTC.

The chain couples TRBV15 to TRBJ2-3; TRBD1 agrees at 7 bases. Germline CDR1 is LNHNV and CDR2 is YYDKDF (reference sequence). The V and J ends lost 3 bases and 5 bases, in that order; junction bases with no gene match: 5. The CDR3 is made up of 14 amino acids. DNA of the CDR3: TGTGCCACCAGCAGCAGGCAGGGGGAAGATACGCAGTATTTT. Protein sequence: CATSSRQGEDTQYF.

The gene calls are TRBV7-3 and TRBJ1-1, with a weak D call TRBD1 (5 bases). Trimming stripped 2 bases from V and 4 bases from J, with 11 bases between. CDR1 is SGHTA, CDR2 FQGTGA, per germline. The CDR3 is 14 residues long. This chain's CDR3 is CASSLGHGSTEAFF. CDR3 coding DNA: TGTGCCAGCAGCTTAGGACACGGCTCCACTGAAGCTTTCTTT.

The chain joins TRBV7-2 to TRBJ2-6; 8 bases align to TRBD2. CDR1 and CDR2 from the germline V gene are SGHTA and FQGNSA. The CDR3 loop spans 17 amino acids. V dropped 2 bases and J dropped 6; count of bases not matched to a gene: 9. CDR3 nucleotides: TGTGCCAGCAGCTTAATAGCGGGACGCGCAACGGCCAACGTCCTGACTTTC. Amino acids: CASSLIAGRATANVLTF.

This clone was observed a single time. The V call is TRBV28, the J call TRBJ2-3, with D unresolved. V was pared by 7 bases and J by 1 base, with 15 bases between. The CDR3 covers 15 residues. Germline V CDR1 and CDR2: MDHEN, SYDVKM. CDR3 protein: CASIPRSRGTDTQYF. For the CDR3, the DNA is TGTGCCAGCATCCCAAGATCTCGTGGCACAGATACGCAGTATTTT.

The chain employs TRBV5-6 and TRBJ2-7, with a tentative D call TRBD1 (6 bases). The CDR3 is 14 residues long. The V end was cut by 4 bases, the J end by 3 bases, with 14 bases between. Germline loops: CDR1 SGHDT, CDR2 YYEEEE. The CDR3 reads CASSQGPGGYEQYF. As DNA, the CDR3 is TGTGCCAGCAGCCAGGGGCCCGGAGGCTACGAGCAGTACTTC.

This clone was detected only a few times. The rearrangement uses TRBV18 and TRBJ1-1; D is unresolved. The CDR3 sequence is 13 residues long. The V end was cut by 3 bases, the J end by 7 bases, with 12 bases between. CDR1 is KGHSH and CDR2 is LQKENI in the germline V gene. The CDR3 protein is CASSPSGRFEAFF. The CDR3 DNA reads as TGTGCCAGCTCACCGTCCGGGAGGTTTGAAGCTTTCTTT.

This chain links TRBV19 with TRBJ1-5; D might be TRBD1 (6 bases). Germline V gene lookup returns CDR1 LNHDA and CDR2 SQIVND (reference sequence). Trimming stripped 5 bases from V and 6 bases from J, with 14 bases between. The CDR3 sequence is 14 residues long. The CDR3 here is CASSPRTDGQPQHF. CDR3 nucleotide sequence: TGTGCCAGTAGTCCTAGGACAGATGGTCAGCCCCAGCATTTT.

The gene calls are TRBV6-6 and TRBJ1-4; 8 nucleotides align to TRBD1. The CDR3 covers 15 residues. Germline V gives CDR1 MNHNY, CDR2 SVGAGI (reference sequence). J gave up 8 bases and V 6 bases, and 11 bases lay outside the gene matches. This CDR3 reads CASSAPRTGWEKLFF. The DNA of the CDR3 is TGTGCCAGCAGCGCGCCGAGGACAGGGTGGGAAAAACTGTTTTTT.

The J gene is TRBJ1-4, the V gene TRBV19; D not resolved. Between the trimmed V and J ends, which lost 6 bases and 0 bases, there was a span of 11 bases. Per the germline V gene, CDR1 is LNHDA and CDR2 is SQIVND (reference sequence). This CDR3 is built from 15 residues. This chain's CDR3 is CASRVLRPTNEKLFF. The CDR3 DNA sequence: TGTGCCAGTAGGGTACTCAGACCAACTAATGAAAAACTGTTTTTT.

The rearrangement links TRBV4-1 to TRBJ2-1; D is undetermined. The V gene lost 1 base and the J gene lost 5 bases, with 15 bases spanning the gap. The CDR3 runs to 16 residues. Per the germline V gene, CDR1 is MGHRA and CDR2 is YSYEKL. The CDR3 reads CASSQVDLFSHNEQFF. The CDR3 bases are TGCGCCAGCAGCCAAGTAGATCTCTTTTCCCACAATGAGCAGTTCTTC.

The J gene is TRBJ2-2, the V gene TRBV7-2; D gene unclear. CDR1 is SGHTA and CDR2 is FQGNSA in the germline V gene. V lost 2 bases and J lost 6, with 13 bases in between. The CDR3 sequence is 15 residues long. The CDR3 DNA reads TGTGCCAGCAGCTTAAATTCCCTGGGTGCCGGGGAGCTGTTTTTT. Translation gives CASSLNSLGAGELFF.

J is TRBJ1-5 and V is TRBV28, with TRBD1 matching over 8 bases. The trim removed 7 bases at V and 3 bases at J, leaving 5 bases unmatched. Germline-derived CDR1 and CDR2 are MDHEN and SYDVKM. CDR3 length equals 14 residues. The DNA of the CDR3 is TGTGCCAGCACCGAGGACAGGGACAATCAGCCCCAGCATTTT. Amino acid sequence: CASTEDRDNQPQHF.

The rearrangement joins TRBV18 to TRBJ1-1; a possible D gene is TRBD1 (6 bases). The CDR3 length is 13 residues. The V end lost 5 bases, the J end lost 1 base, and 8 bases lay between the germline ends. Germline V gene data show CDR1 as KGHSH and CDR2 as LQKENI. The CDR3 nucleotides are TGTGCCAGCTCAACACAGGGGAACACTGAAGCTTTCTTT. Translated: CASSTQGNTEAFF.

The chain employs TRBV2 and TRBJ1-4, with TRBD1 matching over 8 bases. CDR3 length: 14 residues. J was trimmed by 4 bases and V by 6 bases; bases with no gene match: 4. CDR1 is SNHLY, CDR2 FYNNEI, per germline. The DNA for the CDR3 is TGTGCCAGCAGGACAGGGGAGCTTAATGAAAAACTGTTTTTT. Translation: CASRTGELNEKLFF.